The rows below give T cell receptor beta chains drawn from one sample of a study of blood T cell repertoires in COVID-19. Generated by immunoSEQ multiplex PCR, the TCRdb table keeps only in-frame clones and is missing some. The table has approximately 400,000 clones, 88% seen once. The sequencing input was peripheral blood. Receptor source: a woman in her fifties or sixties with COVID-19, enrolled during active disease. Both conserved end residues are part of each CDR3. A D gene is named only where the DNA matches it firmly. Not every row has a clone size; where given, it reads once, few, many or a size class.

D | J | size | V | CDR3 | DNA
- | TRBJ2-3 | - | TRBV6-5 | CASKRGTDTQYF | TGTGCCAGCAAAAGAGGGACAGATACGCAGTATTTT
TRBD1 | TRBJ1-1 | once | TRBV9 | CASSVETGMNTEAFF | TGTGCCAGCAGCGTGGAGACAGGGATGAACACTGAAGCTTTCTTT
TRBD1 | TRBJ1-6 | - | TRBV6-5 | CASTINRGHNSPLHF | TGTGCCAGCACCATCAACAGGGGGCATAATTCACCCCTCCACTTT
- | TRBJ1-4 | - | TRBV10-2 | CATGPPGANEKLFF | TGCGCCACCGGACCGCCGGGAGCTAATGAAAAACTGTTTTTT
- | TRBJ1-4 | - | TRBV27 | CASSFPDREKLFF | TGTGCCAGCAGTTTCCCCGACAGGGAAAAACTGTTTTTT
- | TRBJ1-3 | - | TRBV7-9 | CASSLGSGNTIYF | TGTGCCAGCAGCTTAGGGAGCGGAAACACCATATATTTT
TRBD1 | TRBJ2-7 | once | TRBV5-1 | CASSLGSGQGGEQYF | TGCGCCAGCAGCCTGGGCTCGGGACAGGGAGGCGAGCAGTACTTC
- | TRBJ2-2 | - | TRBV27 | CAKQGTGELFF | TGTGCCAAACAGGGCACCGGGGAGCTGTTTTTT
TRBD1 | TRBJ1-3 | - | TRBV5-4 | CASSLQGVVDTIYF | TGTGCCAGCAGCTTACAGGGGGTAGTAGACACCATATATTTT
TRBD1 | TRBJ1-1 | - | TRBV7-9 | CASSLTGLDTEAFF | TGTGCCAGCAGCCTGACAGGGTTGGACACTGAAGCTTTCTTT
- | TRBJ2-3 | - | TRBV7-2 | CASSFGLNTQYF | TGTGCCAGCAGCTTCGGGTTAAATACGCAGTATTTT
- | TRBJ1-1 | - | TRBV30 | CAWSVTSGISEAFF | TGTGCCTGGAGTGTTACCTCAGGGATTAGTGAAGCTTTCTTT
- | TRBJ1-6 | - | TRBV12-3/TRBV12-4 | CASVTGRGSPLHF | TGTGCCAGCGTTACAGGGAGAGGTTCACCCCTCCACTTT
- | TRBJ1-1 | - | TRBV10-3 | CAISPSGGDPEAFF | TGTGCCATCAGCCCATCTGGGGGGGACCCCGAAGCTTTCTTT
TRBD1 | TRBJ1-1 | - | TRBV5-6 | CASSFDRDTEAFF | TGTGCCAGCAGCTTTGACAGGGACACTGAAGCTTTCTTT
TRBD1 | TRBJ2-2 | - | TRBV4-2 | CASSSRGGQINTGELFF | TGTGCCAGCAGCTCGCGAGGGGGACAGATTAACACCGGGGAGCTGTTTTTT
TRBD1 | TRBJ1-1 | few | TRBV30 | CAWSVQGVNTEAFF | TGTGCCTGGAGTGTTCAGGGGGTGAACACTGAAGCTTTCTTT
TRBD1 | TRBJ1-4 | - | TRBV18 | CASSPRTGDGEKLFF | TGTGCCAGCTCACCGAGAACAGGGGATGGCGAAAAACTGTTTTTT
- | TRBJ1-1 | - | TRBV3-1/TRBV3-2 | CASSRTGQSTEAFF | TGTGCCAGCAGCCGTACAGGGCAGAGCACTGAAGCTTTCTTT
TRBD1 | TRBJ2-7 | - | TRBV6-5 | CASSRTGFLYEQYF | TGTGCCAGCAGTCGGACAGGGTTTCTCTACGAGCAGTACTTC
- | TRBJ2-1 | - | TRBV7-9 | CASSFGTRDFNEQFF | TGTGCCAGCAGCTTTGGGACACGTGATTTCAATGAGCAGTTCTTC
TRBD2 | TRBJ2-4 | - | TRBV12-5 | CASGLGGRMDKNIQYF | TGTGCTAGTGGTTTGGGCGGGAGGATGGACAAAAACATTCAGTACTTC
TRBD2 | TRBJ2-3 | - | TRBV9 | CASSVNGGAVAGTQYF | TGTGCCAGCAGCGTCAACGGGGGGGCCGTGGCAGGGACGCAGTATTTT
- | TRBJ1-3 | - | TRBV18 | CASSPGTPSSGNTIYF | TGTGCCAGCTCACCCGGGACACCGAGCTCTGGAAACACCATATATTTT
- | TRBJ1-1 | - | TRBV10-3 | CAIRTNTEAFF | TGTGCCATCAGAACTAACACTGAAGCTTTCTTT
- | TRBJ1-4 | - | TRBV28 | CASRTSGKLFF | TGTGCCAGCAGGACTTCTGGAAAACTGTTTTTT
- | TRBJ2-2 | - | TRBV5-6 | CASSLIGGNTGELFF | TGTGCCAGCAGCTTGATCGGGGGTAACACCGGGGAGCTGTTTTTT
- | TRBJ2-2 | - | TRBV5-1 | CASSLQVIRAGELFF | TGCGCCAGCAGCTTACAGGTGATCCGGGCCGGGGAGCTGTTTTTT
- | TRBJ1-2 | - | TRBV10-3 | CAISEQGGDYTF | TGTGCCATCAGTGAGCAGGGAGGGGACTACACCTTC
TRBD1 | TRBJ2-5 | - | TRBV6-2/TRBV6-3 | CASSHLRGPQETQYF | TGTGCCAGCAGCCACCTCAGGGGGCCTCAAGAGACCCAGTACTTC
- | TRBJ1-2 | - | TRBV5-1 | CASSFPENRVGYTF | TGCGCCAGCAGCTTCCCCGAGAACAGGGTTGGCTACACCTTC
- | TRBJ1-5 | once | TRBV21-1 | CASSQGRTGHSNQPQHF | TGTGCCAGCAGCCAGGGTCGGACAGGGCATAGCAATCAGCCCCAGCATTTT
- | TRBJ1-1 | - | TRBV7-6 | CASSSLTELNTEAFF | TGTGCCAGCAGCTCTCTGACAGAATTGAACACTGAAGCTTTCTTT
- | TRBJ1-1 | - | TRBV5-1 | CASFPGLQNTEAFF | TGCGCCAGCTTCCCGGGACTGCAGAACACTGAAGCTTTCTTT
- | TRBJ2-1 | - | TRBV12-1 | CASSSLSGTTLSRGEQFF | TGTGCCAGCAGCTCCCTCAGCGGAACCACCCTTTCTCGGGGGGAGCAGTTCTTC
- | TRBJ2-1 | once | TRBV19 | CASREQGFGEQFF | TGTGCCAGTAGGGAACAGGGTTTCGGTGAGCAGTTCTTC
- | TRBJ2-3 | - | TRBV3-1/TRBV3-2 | CASSQDHDSADTQYF | TGTGCCAGCAGCCAAGATCATGACAGTGCAGATACGCAGTATTTT
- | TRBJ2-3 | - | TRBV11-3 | CASSLNQATDTQYF | TGTGCCAGCAGCTTAAATCAGGCAACAGATACGCAGTATTTT
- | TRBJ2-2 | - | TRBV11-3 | CASSRLTAGELFF | TGTGCCAGCAGCCGCTTGACAGCCGGGGAGCTGTTTTTT
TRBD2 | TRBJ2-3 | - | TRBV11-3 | CASSFNSGGTDTQYF | TGTGCCAGCAGCTTTAATAGCGGGGGCACAGATACGCAGTATTTT
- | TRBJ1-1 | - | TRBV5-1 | CASSLNSEITEAFF | TGCGCCAGCAGCCTAAACTCCGAAATCACTGAAGCTTTCTTT
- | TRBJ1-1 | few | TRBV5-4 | CASSLGAQRNEAFF | TGTGCCAGCAGCTTAGGGGCGCAGCGAAATGAAGCTTTCTTT
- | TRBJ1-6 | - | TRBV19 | CASSIEQINSPLHF | TGTGCCAGTAGTATCGAACAGATCAATTCACCCCTCCACTTT
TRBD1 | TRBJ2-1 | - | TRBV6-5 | CASSYGTGGSYNEQFF | TGTGCCAGCAGTTATGGGACAGGGGGCTCCTACAATGAGCAGTTCTTC
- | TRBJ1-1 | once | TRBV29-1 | CSVVGRGTEAFF | TGCAGCGTTGTTGGGAGGGGGACTGAAGCTTTCTTT